This is a list of T cell receptor beta chains from one sample in a study of OX40 agonist ivuxolimab in advanced cancers. The table came from immunoSEQ multiplex PCR; TCRdb's copy has only in-frame clones and leaves some out. The data hold tens of thousands of clones, with less than 95% observed a single time. The sample consisted of CD4+ or CD8+ T cells sorted from blood, taken in a trial of the OX40 agonist ivuxolimab. Every receptor here comes from an adult with an advanced solid tumor such as melanoma, head and neck, liver or kidney cancer. Each CDR3 is given with its conserved first and last residue. D genes are given only for firm matches. Clone size appears in some rows only: once, few, many, or a class for an expanded clone.

NA,TRBV4-1,TRBJ1-5,NA,CASSRPGGTGSNQPQHF,TGCGCCAGCAGCCGTCCCGGAGGTACGGGGAGCAATCAGCCCCAGCATTTT
TRBD2,TRBV6-1,TRBJ2-1,NA,CASSATSGNEQFF,TGTGCCAGCAGTGCCACTAGCGGCAATGAGCAGTTCTTC
NA,TRBV10-3,TRBJ2-3,NA,CAITSTDTQYF,TGTGCCATCACGAGCACAGATACGCAGTATTTT
TRBD2,TRBV7-2,TRBJ2-1,NA,CASSLRLAGALHDEQFF,TGTGCCAGCAGCCTCCGACTAGCGGGGGCCCTGCATGATGAGCAGTTCTTC
NA,TRBV5-5,TRBJ2-3,NA,CASSLVPGSSTDTQYF,TGTGCCAGCAGCTTGGTGCCAGGATCAAGCACAGATACGCAGTATTTT
TRBD1,TRBV28,TRBJ1-2,NA,CASSFGQGIAGSYGYTF,TGTGCCAGCAGTTTTGGACAGGGGATTGCTGGGAGCTATGGCTACACCTTC
NA,TRBV20-1,TRBJ1-1,NA,CSALSYTEAFF,TGCAGTGCTCTTTCTTACACTGAAGCTTTCTTT
NA,TRBV28,TRBJ2-2,NA,CASSFGLTNTGELFF,TGTGCCAGCAGTTTTGGGCTTACGAACACCGGGGAGCTGTTTTTT
NA,TRBV7-9,TRBJ1-1,NA,CASSLGWTPIPEAFF,TGTGCCAGCAGCTTAGGTTGGACCCCGATCCCTGAAGCTTTCTTT
NA,TRBV5-1,TRBJ1-3,NA,CASSEEGNTIYF,TGCGCCAGCAGCGAGGAGGGAAACACCATATATTTT
NA,TRBV2,TRBJ1-6,few,CASSEEGISPLHF,TGTGCCAGCAGTGAGGAAGGGATTTCACCCCTCCACTTT
NA,TRBV19,TRBJ1-1,NA,CASSIRRANTEAFF,TGTGCCAGTAGTATCAGGAGGGCGAACACTGAAGCTTTCTTT
TRBD2,TRBV7-2,TRBJ2-5,NA,CASSNPRGGYKREQETQYF,TGTGCCAGCAGCAACCCTCGCGGGGGGTACAAACGAGAACAAGAGACCCAGTACTTC
NA,TRBV30,TRBJ1-6,NA,CAWTRGGLPLHF,TGTGCCTGGACCCGGGGTGGATTACCCCTCCACTTT
TRBD2,TRBV29-1,TRBJ2-3,NA,CSGTVAGAWDTQYF,TGCAGCGGCACCGTAGCGGGGGCTTGGGATACGCAGTATTTT
NA,TRBV19,TRBJ1-5,NA,CASSIDREQPQHF,TGTGCCAGTAGTATAGATAGGGAGCAGCCCCAGCATTTT
NA,TRBV18,TRBJ1-5,NA,CASSSARARGLNNQPQHF,TGTGCCAGCTCTTCGGCGAGGGCACGGGGTTTAAACAATCAGCCCCAGCATTTT
NA,TRBV7-9,TRBJ2-2,NA,CASSFSPQALHTGELFF,TGTGCCAGCAGCTTCTCCCCCCAGGCATTGCACACCGGGGAGCTGTTTTTT
TRBD1,TRBV6-6,TRBJ1-6,once,CASSYKQGVGSPLHF,TGTGCCAGCAGTTACAAACAGGGGGTGGGTTCACCCCTCCACTTT
TRBD1,TRBV27,TRBJ2-7,NA,CASSYAWDRGEQYF,TGTGCCAGCAGTTACGCTTGGGACAGGGGCGAGCAGTACTTC
TRBD1,TRBV27,TRBJ1-5,few,CASTPRQGADQPQHF,TGTGCCAGCACTCCCCGCCAGGGGGCAGATCAGCCCCAGCATTTT
NA,TRBV19,TRBJ2-5,NA,CASSAGLLQETQYF,TGTGCCAGTAGTGCGGGACTGTTACAAGAGACCCAGTACTTC
NA,TRBV4-2,TRBJ1-4,once,CASSQDRGQGEKLFF,TGTGCCAGCAGCCAAGATAGGGGCCAAGGTGAAAAACTGTTTTTT
TRBD1,TRBV30,TRBJ1-1,NA,CAWSGQGFTEAFF,TGTGCCTGGAGTGGACAGGGGTTCACTGAAGCTTTCTTT